Sequencing of this T cell receptor (beta chain) was carried out in a study of cytomegalovirus exposure and HLA in healthy donors. Study information: As released early, the data held roughly 85 million unique TCRs from HLA-typed donors.

PCR primers comprised 60 Vbeta and 13 Jbeta primers. Sequencing used immunoSEQ multiplex PCR; TCRdb keeps in-frame clones, though not all of them. The sample table includes around 150,000 clones. Whole-study findings and limits: Clonal expansion was found to be greater in HLA-associated TCR beta chains than in equally common others in a later analysis. Productive rates of about 87% or about 30% were seen for most TCR beta V segments in an earlier analysis.

Remarks on this clone: The target antigen is unknown.

The receptor was derived from an older woman in good health and CMV-seronegative. Source material: PBMCs.

CDR3 DNA sequence: TGTGCCAGCAGCGTAGGGTGGGGACTAGCGGACACAGATACGCAGTATTTT. Residues: CASSVGWGLADTDTQYF. This chain joins TRBV9 and TRBJ2-3, with TRBD2 matching over 11 bases. The CDR3 extends over 17 amino acids. The germline V gene has CDR1 SGDLS and CDR2 YYNGEE. Trimming took 0 bases from V and 2 from J; bases not matched to a gene: 5.